Listed below are T cell receptor beta chains from one sample, sequenced in a study of CD8 T cells in Susac syndrome. MiXCR, run by TCRdb on the immunoSEQ multiplex PCR reads, gives a single entry per CDR3 protein. The data contain some 110,000 distinct CDR3 sequences, 85% to 95% of them singletons. The sequenced sample consisted of CD4+ T cells from PBMCs. These receptors originate from a human donor with multiple sclerosis. Both conserved end residues are part of each CDR3. D genes are given only for firm matches. Expanded clones get a size class; other rows say once, few or many, or leave the size out.

j_call d_call clone_size v_call cdr3_aa cdr3_nt
TRBJ1-6 TRBD1 - TRBV19 CASSKGGDRGPLHF TGTGCCAGTAGTAAGGGGGGGGACAGGGGCCCCCTCCACTTT
TRBJ1-1 TRBD1 - TRBV29-1 CSVVRTGVEAFF TGCAGCGTCGTCCGGACAGGGGTTGAAGCTTTCTTT
TRBJ2-7 TRBD1 - TRBV10-3 CAIRTDRGLGEQYF TGTGCCATCAGAACGGACAGGGGGCTTGGGGAGCAGTACTTC
TRBJ1-4 TRBD1 - TRBV7-9 CASSKTGVDEKLFF TGTGCCAGCAGCAAGACAGGGGTTGACGAAAAACTGTTTTTT
TRBJ2-2 TRBD1 once TRBV6-5 CASSYTGQGNTGELFF TGTGCCAGCAGTTACACCGGACAGGGTAACACCGGGGAGCTGTTTTTT
TRBJ2-7 - - TRBV29-1 CSVVESYEQYF TGCAGCGTTGTGGAGAGCTACGAGCAGTACTTC
TRBJ2-1 - - TRBV2 CASSQMGGKGYNEQFF TGTGCCAGCAGTCAAATGGGGGGAAAAGGGTACAATGAGCAGTTCTTC
TRBJ1-6 TRBD1 - TRBV3-1 CASSRLFGTDNSPLHF TGTGCCAGCAGCCGACTATTTGGGACAGATAATTCACCCCTCCACTTT
TRBJ2-7 TRBD2 - TRBV5-4 CASSQAGARYEQYF TGTGCCAGCAGCCAAGCGGGGGCCCGCTACGAGCAGTACTTC
TRBJ1-1 - - TRBV30 CAWSVLALQAFF TGTGCCTGGAGTGTGTTGGCCCTCCAAGCTTTCTTT
TRBJ2-7 TRBD1 - TRBV12-5 CASGPRDSLYEQYF TGTGCTAGTGGTCCCCGGGACAGTCTTTACGAGCAGTACTTC